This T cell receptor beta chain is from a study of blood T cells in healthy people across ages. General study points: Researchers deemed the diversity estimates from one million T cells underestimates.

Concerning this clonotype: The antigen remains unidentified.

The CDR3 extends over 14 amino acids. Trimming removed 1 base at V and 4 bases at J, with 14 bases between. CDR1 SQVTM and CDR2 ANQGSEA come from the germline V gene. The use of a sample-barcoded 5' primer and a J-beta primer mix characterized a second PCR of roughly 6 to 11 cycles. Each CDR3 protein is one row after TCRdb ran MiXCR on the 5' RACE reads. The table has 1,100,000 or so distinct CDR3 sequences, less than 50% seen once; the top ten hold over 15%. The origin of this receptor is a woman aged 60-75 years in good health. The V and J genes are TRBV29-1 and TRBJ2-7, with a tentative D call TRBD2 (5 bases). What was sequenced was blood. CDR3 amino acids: CSVEVGGVGYEQYF. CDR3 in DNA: TGCAGCGTTGAAGTAGGAGGAGTAGGGTACGAGCAGTACTTC.